This record looks at one TCR beta chain sequence and its context. Its antigen remains unidentified. PCR involved 60 Vbeta and 13 Jbeta primers. TCRdb's table, derived via immunoSEQ multiplex PCR, lists solely in-frame clones and lacks some. This table has 200,000 to 250,000 clones, more than 80% appearing once. The CDR3 is 15 amino acids. The germline V gene has CDR1 SGHNT and CDR2 YYREEE (reference sequence). The V segment lost 4 bases and the J segment 7 bases; nucleotides outside the gene matches: 13. This entry belongs to a study of cytomegalovirus exposure and HLA in healthy donors. Study-wide results and caveats: The study flagged roughly 150 TCR beta chains as cytomegalovirus-associated. A further, later analysis showed that HLA-associated TCR beta chains (compared with equally common others) were more clonally expanded.

The clonotype was recovered from a man aged 25 to 40 in good health and CMV-seronegative. The genes are TRBV5-4 and TRBJ2-7; 8 bases align to TRBD2. The sample taken for sequencing was PBMCs. CDR3 sequence (DNA): TGTGCCAGCAGCCTTCGTCTAGCGGGCCCTGGAGAGCAGTACTTC. Protein sequence: CASSLRLAGPGEQYF. Combining the CDR3 with reference TRBV5-4 and TRBJ2-7 gives the whole variable domain ETGVTQSPTHLIKTRGQQVTLRCSSQSGHNTVSWYQQALGQGPQFIFQYYREEENGRGNFPPRFSGLQFPNYSSELNVNALELDDSALYLCASSLRLAGPGEQYFGPGTRLTVT.